This TCR beta chain was found in a study of molecular identifiers for immune sequencing clone quantification. Broader study findings: Spiked Jurkat TCR RNA equivalent to one cell reportedly surfaced among about a million naive cells.

Naive CD8 T cells were picked out by sorting for CD8+CD4-CCR7+CD45RA+. TCRdb re-called the PCR reads with MiXCR, one entry per CDR3 protein. The sample yields about 300,000 distinct CDR3 sequences, around 21% seen once. As concerns this clonotype: What it binds is not known.

This CDR3 is built from 16 residues. Trimming took 3 bases from V and 5 from J; bases not matched to a gene: 9. Germline loops: CDR1 SGDLS, CDR2 YYNGEE. Sequenced input: naive CD8+ T cells from blood, with Jurkat cell RNA spiked in. Indicated subset: FACS-sorted CD8+CD4-CCR7+CD45RA+ naive T cells. This clonotype was obtained from a human donor in good health. Some libraries in this study had Jurkat cell RNA spiked in. The chain employs TRBV9 and TRBJ2-7, with 12 positions matching TRBD2. The CDR3 sequence: CASSDPLAGGPDEQYF. For the CDR3, the DNA is TGTGCCAGCAGCGACCCTCTAGCGGGGGGGCCCGACGAGCAGTACTTC.